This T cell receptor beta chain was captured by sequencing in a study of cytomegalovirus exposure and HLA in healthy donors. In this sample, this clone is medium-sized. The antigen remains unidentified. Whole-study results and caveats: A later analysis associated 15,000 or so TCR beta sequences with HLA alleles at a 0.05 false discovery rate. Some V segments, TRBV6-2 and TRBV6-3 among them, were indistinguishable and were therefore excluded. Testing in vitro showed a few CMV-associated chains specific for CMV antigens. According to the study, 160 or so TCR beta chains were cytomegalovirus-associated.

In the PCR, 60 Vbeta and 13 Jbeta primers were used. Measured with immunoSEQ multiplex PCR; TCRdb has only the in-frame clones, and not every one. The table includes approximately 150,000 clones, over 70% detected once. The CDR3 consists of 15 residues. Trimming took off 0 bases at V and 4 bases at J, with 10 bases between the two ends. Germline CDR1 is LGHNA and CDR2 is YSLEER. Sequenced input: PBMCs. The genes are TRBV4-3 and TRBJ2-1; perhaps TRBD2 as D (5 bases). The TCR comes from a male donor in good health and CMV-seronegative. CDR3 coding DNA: TGCGCCAGCAGCCAAGATTCCGGCGGGTACAATGAGCAGTTCTTC. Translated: CASSQDSGGYNEQFF.